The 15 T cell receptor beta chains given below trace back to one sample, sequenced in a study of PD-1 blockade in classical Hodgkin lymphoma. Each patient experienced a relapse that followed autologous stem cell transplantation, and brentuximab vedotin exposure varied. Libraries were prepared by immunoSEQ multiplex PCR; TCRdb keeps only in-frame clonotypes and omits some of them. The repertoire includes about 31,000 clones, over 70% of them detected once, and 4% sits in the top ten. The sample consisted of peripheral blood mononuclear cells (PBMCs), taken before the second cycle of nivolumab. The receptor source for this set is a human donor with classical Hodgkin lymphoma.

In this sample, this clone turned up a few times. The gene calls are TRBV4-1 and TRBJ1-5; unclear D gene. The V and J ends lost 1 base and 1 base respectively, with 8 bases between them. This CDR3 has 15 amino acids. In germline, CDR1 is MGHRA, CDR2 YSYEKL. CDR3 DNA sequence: TGCGCCAGCAGCCAAGTGTACGGGAGCAATCAGCCCCAGCATTTT. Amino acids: CASSQVYGSNQPQHF.

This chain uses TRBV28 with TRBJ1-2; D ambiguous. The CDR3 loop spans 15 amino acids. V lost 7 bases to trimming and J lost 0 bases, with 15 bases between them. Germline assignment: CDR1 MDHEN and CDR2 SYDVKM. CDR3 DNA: TGTGCCAGCAAAGAACCACAGAGATCTAACTATGGCTACACCTTC. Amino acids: CASKEPQRSNYGYTF.

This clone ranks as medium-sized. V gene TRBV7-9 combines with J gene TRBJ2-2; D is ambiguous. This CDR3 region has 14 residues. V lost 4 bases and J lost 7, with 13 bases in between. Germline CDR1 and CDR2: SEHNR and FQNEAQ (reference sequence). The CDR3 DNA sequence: TGTGCCAGCAGCTCCGGTTATCTCGGCGGGGAGCTGTTTTTT. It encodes CASSSGYLGGELFF.

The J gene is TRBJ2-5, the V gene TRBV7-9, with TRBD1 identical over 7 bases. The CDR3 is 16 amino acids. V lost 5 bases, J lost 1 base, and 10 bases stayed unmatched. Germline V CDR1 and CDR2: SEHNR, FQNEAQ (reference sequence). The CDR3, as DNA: TGTGCCAGCAGCCTCTTCGGGGACAGCCCCCAAGAGACCCAGTACTTC. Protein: CASSLFGDSPQETQYF.

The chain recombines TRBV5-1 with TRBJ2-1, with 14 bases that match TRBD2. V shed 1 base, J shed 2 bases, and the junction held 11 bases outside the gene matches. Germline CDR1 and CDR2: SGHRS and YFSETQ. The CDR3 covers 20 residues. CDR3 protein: CASSLKPGTSGSSAYNEQFF. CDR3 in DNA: TGCGCCAGCAGCTTGAAACCCGGGACTAGCGGGAGTTCGGCCTACAATGAGCAGTTCTTC.

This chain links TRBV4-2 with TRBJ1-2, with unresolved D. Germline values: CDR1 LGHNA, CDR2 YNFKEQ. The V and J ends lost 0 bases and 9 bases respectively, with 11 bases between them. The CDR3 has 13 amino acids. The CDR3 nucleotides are TGTGCCAGCAGCCAAGACCTGACCCGAAGCTACACCTTC. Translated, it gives CASSQDLTRSYTF.

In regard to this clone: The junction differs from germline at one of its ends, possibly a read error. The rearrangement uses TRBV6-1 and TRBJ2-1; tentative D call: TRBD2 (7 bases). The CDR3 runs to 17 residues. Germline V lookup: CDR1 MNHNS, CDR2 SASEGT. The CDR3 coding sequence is TGTGCCATCAGTGAGTCGGTGGGGGGAGGGGGCTACAATGAGCAGTTCTTC. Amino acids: CAISESVGGGGYNEQFF.

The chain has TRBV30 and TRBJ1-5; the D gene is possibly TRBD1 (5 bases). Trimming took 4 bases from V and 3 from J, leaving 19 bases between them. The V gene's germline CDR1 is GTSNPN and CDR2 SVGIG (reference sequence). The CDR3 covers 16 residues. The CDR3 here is CAWTGLGQGNNQPQHF. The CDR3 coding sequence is TGTGCCTGGACGGGTTTGGGGCAGGGAAACAATCAGCCCCAGCATTTT.

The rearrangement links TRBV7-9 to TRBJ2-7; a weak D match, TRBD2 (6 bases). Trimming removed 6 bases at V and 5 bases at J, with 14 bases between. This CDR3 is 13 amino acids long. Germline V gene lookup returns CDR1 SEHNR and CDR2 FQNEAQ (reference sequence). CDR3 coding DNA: TGTGCCAGCAGGGGGGGAAGGAGAAACGAGCAGTACTTC. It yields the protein CASRGGRRNEQYF.

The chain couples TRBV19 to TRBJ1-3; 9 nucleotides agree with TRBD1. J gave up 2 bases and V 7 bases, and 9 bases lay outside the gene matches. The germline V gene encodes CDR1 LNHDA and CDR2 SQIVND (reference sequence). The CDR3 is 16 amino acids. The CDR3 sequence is CASTTGTGFTGNTIYF. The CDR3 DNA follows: TGTGCCAGTACCACCGGGACAGGGTTCACTGGAAACACCATATATTTT.

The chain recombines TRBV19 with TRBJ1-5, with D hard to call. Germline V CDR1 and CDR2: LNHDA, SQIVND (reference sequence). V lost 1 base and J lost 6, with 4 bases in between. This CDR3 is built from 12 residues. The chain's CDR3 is CASSIGGQPQHF. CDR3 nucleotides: TGTGCCAGTAGTATAGGGGGTCAGCCCCAGCATTTT. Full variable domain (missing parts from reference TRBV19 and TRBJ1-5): DGGITQSPKYLFRKEGQNVTLSCEQNLNHDAMYWYRQDPGQGLRLIYYSQIVNDFQKGDIAEGYSVSREKKESFPLTVTSAQKNPTAFYLCASSIGGQPQHFGDGTRLSIL.

CDR3 protein: CASRPGQGPSYEQYF. CDR3 DNA: TGTGCCAGCAGACCCGGACAGGGGCCCTCCTACGAGCAGTACTTC. This chain uses TRBV6-5 with TRBJ2-7; 9 bases line up with TRBD1. V shed 6 bases, J shed 0 bases, and the junction held 6 bases outside the gene matches. The germline V gene encodes CDR1 MNHEY and CDR2 SVGAGI. This CDR3 is built from 15 residues.

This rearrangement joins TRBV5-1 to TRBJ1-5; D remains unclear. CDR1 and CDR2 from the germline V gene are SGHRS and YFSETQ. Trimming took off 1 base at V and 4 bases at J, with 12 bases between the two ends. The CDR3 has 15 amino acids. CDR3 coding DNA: TGCGCCAGCAGCTTGACACCAACGGGGAATCAGCCCCAGCATTTT. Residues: CASSLTPTGNQPQHF.

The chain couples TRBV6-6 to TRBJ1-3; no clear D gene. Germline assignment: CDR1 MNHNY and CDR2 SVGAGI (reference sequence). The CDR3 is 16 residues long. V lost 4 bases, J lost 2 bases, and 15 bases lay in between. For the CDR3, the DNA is TGTGCCAGCAGTTTTCCCCTGGACGGTACTGGAAACACCATATATTTT. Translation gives CASSFPLDGTGNTIYF.

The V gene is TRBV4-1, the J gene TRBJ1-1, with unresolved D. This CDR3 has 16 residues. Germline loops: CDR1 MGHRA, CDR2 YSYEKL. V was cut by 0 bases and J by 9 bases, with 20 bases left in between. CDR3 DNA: TGCGCCAGCAGCCAAGATTCTTTGAGGGTAGGTAATCAAGCTTTCTTT. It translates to CASSQDSLRVGNQAFF.